This passage covers 28 T cell receptor beta chains from one sample sequenced in a study of response to subunit inactivated influenza vaccine. TCRdb fed the RT-PCR reads into MiXCR, producing one record per CDR3 protein. The sample lists about 540,000 distinct CDR3 sequences; 20% to 25% were seen once. The same specimen was also included in a second study, on T cells expressing NK-cell markers. That source reports: TCR beta libraries carry UMIs added by 5'RACE template switching.

The starting material was CD4+ T cells sorted from PBMCs, obtained 11 to 12 days after vaccination. These receptor sequences come from a man aged 45 to 65 who received an inactivated influenza vaccine.

The V and J genes are TRBV5-1 and TRBJ2-3; TRBD2 matches at 9 bases. Germline V gene data show CDR1 as SGHRS and CDR2 as YFSETQ. The CDR3 has 16 amino acids. The V gene end was trimmed by 3 bases and the J gene end by 3 bases; junction bases not matched to a gene: 8. CDR3 sequence (DNA): TGCGCCAGCAGCTCTATCGGGACTAGCAATACAGATACGCAGTATTTT. Protein product: CASSSIGTSNTDTQYF.

This clonotype was seen a few times. The chain couples TRBV4-1 to TRBJ2-7, with a weak D call TRBD2 (6 bases). From germline, CDR1 is MGHRA and CDR2 YSYEKL. The V end was cut by 1 base, the J end by 2 bases, with 12 bases between. The CDR3 totals 15 residues. CDR3 sequence (DNA): TGCGCCAGCAGCCAAGGGACTACCTTTACCTACGAGCAGTACTTC. It translates to CASSQGTTFTYEQYF.

This clonotype occurred many times. The rearrangement links TRBV3-1 to TRBJ2-3, with D perhaps matching TRBD1 (6 bases). V lost 5 bases and J 2 bases, leaving 11 bases between the germline ends. Looked up from germline, CDR1 is LGHDT and CDR2 is YNNKEL (reference sequence). The CDR3 consists of 14 residues. DNA for the CDR3: TGTGCCAGCAGCGTGGACAGCTACACAGATACGCAGTATTTT. It specifies CASSVDSYTDTQYF.

The sample holds many counts of this clonotype. The J gene is TRBJ2-1, the V gene TRBV12-3 or TRBV12-4; 9 bases match TRBD2. After removal of 3 bases from V and 4 bases from J, the junction contained 4 bases not matched to a gene. CDR3 length: 15 residues. This chain's CDR3 is CASSFSSGRYNEQFF. DNA for the CDR3: TGTGCCAGCAGTTTCTCGAGCGGGAGGTACAATGAGCAGTTCTTC.

This clonotype occurred many times. This chain connects TRBV29-1 to TRBJ2-3, with D hard to call. Germline V gene data show CDR1 as SQVTM and CDR2 as ANQGSEA. This CDR3 is 13 amino acids long. Trimming left V 3 bases short and J 1 base short, with 8 bases between. The CDR3 DNA is TGCAGCGTTGATGTACGGGGCACAGATACGCAGTATTTT. Translation: CSVDVRGTDTQYF.

The chain uses TRBV5-1 and TRBJ2-7; 14 bases are shared with TRBD2. The germline V gene encodes CDR1 SGHRS and CDR2 YFSETQ. This CDR3 contains 16 residues. With 0 bases clipped from V and 3 bases from J, the junction kept 2 bases outside the gene matches. CDR3 protein: CASSLAGTSGGYEQYF. CDR3 in DNA: TGCGCCAGCAGCTTGGCTGGGACTAGCGGGGGCTACGAGCAGTACTTC.

This clonotype was recorded at least ten times. The rearrangement joins TRBV28 to TRBJ2-2; D call uncertain. V lost 3 bases and J lost 7, with 9 bases in between. Germline V CDR1 and CDR2: MDHEN, SYDVKM. The CDR3 covers 13 residues. Here the CDR3 DNA reads TGTGCCAGCAGTTTTCTTTACAACGGGGAGCTGTTTTTT. Protein product: CASSFLYNGELFF.

V gene TRBV7-9 combines with J gene TRBJ2-4; 9 bases line up with TRBD1. From germline, CDR1 is SEHNR and CDR2 FQNEAQ (reference sequence). V lost 5 bases to trimming and J lost 10 bases; unmatched junction nucleotides: 3. The length of the CDR3 is 12 residues. CDR3: CASSEGQGIQYF. The DNA of the CDR3 is TGTGCCAGCAGCGAGGGACAGGGAATTCAGTACTTC. Complete variable domain (other parts from reference TRBV7-9 and TRBJ2-4): DTGVSQNPRHKITKRGQNVTFRCDPISEHNRLYWYRQTLGQGPEFLTYFQNEAQLEKSRLLSDRFSAERPKGSFSTLEIQRTEQGDSAMYLCASSEGQGIQYFGAGTRLSVL.

V usage is TRBV21-1 and J usage is TRBJ2-7; the table's D call TRBD1 went unverified against the DNA. TRBV21-1 is assigned pseudogene status. The CDR3 is made up of 14 amino acids. CDR3 sequence: CASREPGQGHEQYF. The CDR3 DNA sequence: TGTGCCAGCAGAGAACCGGGACAGGGCCACGAGCAGTACTTC.

The chain joins TRBV7-9 to TRBJ1-4; D possibly corresponds to TRBD1 (5 bases). Germline-derived CDR1 and CDR2 are SEHNR and FQNEAQ (reference sequence). V was clipped by 4 bases and J by 3 bases, with 15 bases between them. The CDR3 totals 16 residues. CDR3: CASSSPREAPNEKLFF. Written as DNA, the CDR3 is TGTGCCAGCAGCTCGCCCAGGGAGGCTCCTAATGAAAAACTGTTTTTT.

The V call is TRBV7-2, the J call TRBJ2-7; 7 bases match TRBD2. Germline V gene data show CDR1 as SGHTA and CDR2 as FQGNSA. The CDR3 loop spans 15 amino acids. The V segment lost 5 bases and the J segment 2 bases; nucleotides outside the gene matches: 9. The CDR3 is CASSDISGRPYEQYF. Written as DNA, the CDR3 is TGTGCCAGCAGCGACATTAGCGGGCGTCCCTACGAGCAGTACTTC.

Concerning this clonotype: One end of the junction is discordant with germline, which a read error may explain. The chain employs TRBV20-1 and TRBJ2-1; possibly TRBD2 for D (5 bases). The CDR3 extends over 11 amino acids. Germline V gene lookup returns CDR1 DFQATT and CDR2 SNEGSKA (reference sequence). The CDR3 loop reads CRAGPYNEQFF. Written as DNA, the CDR3 is TGCCGTGCGGGCCCCTACAATGAGCAGTTCTTC.

V gene TRBV30 combines with J gene TRBJ1-2; D is unresolved. The V gene lost 0 bases and the J gene lost 4 bases, with 12 bases spanning the gap. CDR1 is GTSNPN and CDR2 is SVGIG in the germline V gene (reference sequence). The CDR3 has 14 amino acids. The CDR3 bases are TGTGCCTGGAGTGTACGAGCCACCTCCTATGGCTACACCTTC. The encoded protein is CAWSVRATSYGYTF.

This clonotype was seen repeatedly, ten times or more. The V and J genes are TRBV12-3 or TRBV12-4 and TRBJ2-1, with 7 bases fitting TRBD1. V dropped 6 bases and J dropped 3; count of bases not matched to a gene: 5. CDR3 length: 14 amino acids. CDR3 protein: CASSPAGGYNEQFF. CDR3 in DNA: TGTGCCAGCAGCCCCGCAGGGGGCTACAATGAGCAGTTCTTC.

This clonotype was seen a handful of times. This sequence joins TRBV12-3 or TRBV12-4 and TRBJ1-6; weak D call: TRBD1 (6 bases). V shed 5 bases and J shed 10 bases, with 18 bases lying between them. CDR3 length: 15 amino acids. In DNA form, the CDR3 reads TGTGCCAGCAGTCTGTCAGGGTACGGGGGCTCACCCCTCCACTTT. The encoded protein is CASSLSGYGGSPLHF.

This clonotype was counted between two and nine times. This rearrangement joins TRBV4-1 to TRBJ2-5, with D tentatively TRBD1 (6 bases). The CDR3 loop spans 13 amino acids. Germline assignment: CDR1 MGHRA and CDR2 YSYEKL. Trimming took 3 bases from V and 5 from J, leaving 10 bases between them. The CDR3 region has the DNA TGCGCCAGCAGCCAGCAGGGGTTGGAGACCCAGTACTTC. Residues: CASSQQGLETQYF.

Only a few counts were recorded for this clonotype. The chain employs TRBV6-5 and TRBJ2-3; D may be TRBD1 or TRBD2 (5 bases each). Trimming shortened V by 0 bases and J by 8 bases, and 15 bases separated the two germline ends. Germline values: CDR1 MNHEY, CDR2 SVGAGI. This CDR3 region has 15 residues. CDR3 bases: TGTGCCAGCAGTTACTCGAGGGACCTTGTCGGTACGCAGTATTTT. It specifies CASSYSRDLVGTQYF.

This clonotype occurred a few times. The CDR3 loop reads CASSQDRIGNQPQHF. CDR3 DNA: TGCGCCAGCAGCCAAGATCGGATAGGCAATCAGCCCCAGCATTTT. V gene TRBV4-3 combines with J gene TRBJ1-5; D not certain. Germline V gene data show CDR1 as LGHNA and CDR2 as YSLEER. The CDR3 runs 15 residues. The V end was cut by 0 bases, the J end by 2 bases, with 8 bases between.

This clonotype was picked up many times. J is TRBJ2-7 and V is TRBV2, with 7 nucleotides matching TRBD1. This CDR3 has 15 amino acids. V dropped 5 bases and J dropped 1; count of bases not matched to a gene: 8. The germline V gene has CDR1 SNHLY and CDR2 FYNNEI. CDR3 in amino acids: CASSPTGTASYEQYF. DNA of the CDR3: TGTGCCAGCAGTCCCACCGGGACAGCTTCCTACGAGCAGTACTTC.

The chain has TRBV10-3 and TRBJ2-1; no clear D. Trimming took off 6 bases at V and 8 bases at J, with 8 bases between the two ends. The length of the CDR3 is 11 residues. Germline V CDR1 and CDR2: ENHRY, SYGVKD. CDR3 in amino acids: CAIRSRDEQFF. The CDR3 nucleotides are TGTGCCATCAGATCACGGGATGAGCAGTTCTTC.

The chain is built from TRBV15 and TRBJ1-4; possible D gene TRBD1, 5 bases. CDR1 and CDR2 from the germline V gene are LNHNV and YYDKDF (reference sequence). The CDR3 is made up of 15 amino acids. The V and J ends lost 0 bases and 7 bases respectively, with 12 bases between them. This CDR3 is CATSRDRSRAEKLFF. The DNA for the CDR3 is TGTGCCACCAGCAGAGACAGGTCCAGGGCTGAAAAACTGTTTTTT.

The V and J genes are TRBV7-2 and TRBJ2-7; 10 bases line up with TRBD2. The CDR3 is made up of 15 amino acids. Germline CDR1 is SGHTA and CDR2 is FQGNSA. The V segment lost 5 bases and the J segment 5 bases; nucleotides outside the gene matches: 9. DNA for the CDR3: TGTGCCAGCAGCATATCTAGCGGGAGTGCCCACGAGCAGTACTTC. As protein: CASSISSGSAHEQYF.

The chain recombines TRBV28 with TRBJ2-7, with 9 nucleotides matching TRBD1. CDR3 length: 13 amino acids. V lost 7 bases, J lost 5 bases, and 6 bases stayed unmatched. Germline V gene lookup returns CDR1 MDHEN and CDR2 SYDVKM. The CDR3: CASIQGQGNEQYF. The CDR3 coding sequence is TGTGCCAGCATCCAGGGACAGGGAAACGAGCAGTACTTC.

This clonotype was seen more than once but under ten times. The chain employs TRBV4-3 and TRBJ1-1, with unresolved D. Germline CDR1 and CDR2: LGHNA and YSLEER. The CDR3 contains 17 residues. The germline V and J ends were trimmed by 0 bases and 0 bases, with 14 bases remaining between them. The CDR3 reads CASSQEPDVVMNTEAFF. CDR3 nucleotide sequence: TGCGCCAGCAGCCAAGAACCGGACGTCGTTATGAACACTGAAGCTTTCTTT.

V gene TRBV4-1 combines with J gene TRBJ1-4; no clear D. V was clipped by 4 bases and J by 2 bases, with 14 bases between them. Germline-derived CDR1 and CDR2 are MGHRA and YSYEKL. The CDR3 totals 16 residues. CDR3 DNA sequence: TGCGCCAGCAGCCTCCGACAATCTTCCACTAATGAAAAACTGTTTTTT. Translating it yields CASSLRQSSTNEKLFF.

J is TRBJ2-1 and V is TRBV12-3 or TRBV12-4; weak D call: TRBD2 (5 bases). This CDR3 region has 14 residues. The V and J ends lost 4 bases and 7 bases respectively, with 14 bases between them. CDR3 DNA sequence: TGTGCCAGCAGTTCTGGGGAGCGCCTAAATGAGCAGTTCTTC. It yields the protein CASSSGERLNEQFF.

CDR3 in DNA: TGTGCCAGCAGTTACTCATCCGCGGGAAGGAACAATGAGCAGTTCTTC. It specifies CASSYSSAGRNNEQFF. The gene calls are TRBV6-5 and TRBJ2-1; D perhaps matches TRBD2 (6 bases). The germline CDR1 and CDR2 sequences are MNHEY and SVGAGI. The V end was cut by 0 bases, the J end by 5 bases, with 14 bases between. The CDR3 covers 16 residues.

The DNA for the CDR3 is TGCGCCAGCAGTTTCCAGGGGATTGATGGCTACACCTTC. This codes for CASSFQGIDGYTF. The gene calls are TRBV10-2 and TRBJ1-2; D might be TRBD1 (6 bases). V lost 5 bases and J lost 6, with 13 bases in between. The length of the CDR3 is 13 residues. Germline assignment: CDR1 WSHSY and CDR2 SAAADI.